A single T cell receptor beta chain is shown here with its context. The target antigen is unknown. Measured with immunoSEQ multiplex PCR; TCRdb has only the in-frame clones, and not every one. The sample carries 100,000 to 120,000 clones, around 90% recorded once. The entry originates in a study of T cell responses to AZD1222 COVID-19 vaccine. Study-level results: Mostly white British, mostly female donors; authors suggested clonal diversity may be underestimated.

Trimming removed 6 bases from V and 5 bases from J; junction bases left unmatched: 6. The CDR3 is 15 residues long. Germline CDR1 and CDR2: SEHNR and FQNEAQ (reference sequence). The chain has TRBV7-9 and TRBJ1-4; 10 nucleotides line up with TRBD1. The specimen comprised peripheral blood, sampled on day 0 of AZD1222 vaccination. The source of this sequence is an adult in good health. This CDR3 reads CASRAGTGANEKLFF. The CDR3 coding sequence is TGTGCCAGCAGAGCCGGGACAGGGGCGAATGAAAAACTGTTTTTT.